A single sample gave rise to the 2 T cell receptor beta chains below, sequenced in a study of T cell clonality in common variable immunodeficiency. TCRdb's copy holds only in-frame clones and misses some; the assay was immunoSEQ multiplex PCR. This record lists tens of thousands of clones, none seen once only, and the top ten clones contain about 1.7%. The sample comprised peripheral blood mononuclear cells. Every receptor here comes from a person aged 18 to 70 in good health.

This clone appeared many times. Sequencing ends 3 residues short of the CDR3 end; the germline J gene provides the rest. The chain is built from TRBV19 and TRBJ1-5; D possibly corresponds to TRBD1 (5 bases). V lost 3 bases to trimming and J lost 0 bases, with 12 bases between them. This CDR3 comprises 16 residues. Germline CDR1 reads LNHDA; CDR2 reads SQIVND (reference sequence). This CDR3 is CASSIGGTHSNQPQHF. Partial CDR3 DNA: TGTGCCAGTAGTATTGGGGGGACCCATAGCAATCAGCCC.

This clone showed up many times. The read falls 3 residues short of the CDR3 end, and the missing part is taken from the germline J gene. J is TRBJ2-1 and V is TRBV6-1; 11 bases line up with TRBD1. The germline gives CDR1 MNHNS, CDR2 SASEGT. V lost 2 bases, J lost 4 bases, and 1 base stayed unmatched. This CDR3 comprises 15 residues. Incomplete CDR3 DNA: TGTGCCAGCAGTGAACGGGACAGGGGGTACAATGAG. Its translation: CASSERDRGYNE. The CDR3 reads in full as CASSERDRGYNEQFF.